Listed below are T cell receptor beta chains from one sample, sequenced in a study of graft-versus-host responses after intestinal transplantation. TCRdb's copy holds only in-frame clones and misses some; the assay was immunoSEQ multiplex PCR. Of 65,000 to 85,000 clones detected, 87% appear once; the ten largest clones hold about 8%. Their target antigens are unknown. Material: unstimulated CD8+ T cells sorted from spleen or lymph node cells, obtained before transplant. These receptors were taken from a human donor who was the organ donor for an intestinal transplant. Both conserved end residues are trimmed from each CDR3.

V,CDR3
TRBV4-1,ASSPGQGSLMRSLTNNEQF
TRBV23-1,ASSRDGNTEAF
TRBV5-1,ATGRTGGLKDTQY
TRBV28,ASSSSTQGQFPDTQY
TRBV27,ASSLWNSGDNEQF
TRBV28,ASSPSDYEQY
TRBV10-2,ASSVRRMGIPLH
TRBV7-9,ASSSVGGSTSYEQY
TRBV28,ASTWDSNYGYT
TRBV27,ASSSRIGTQPGTQY
TRBV7-3,ASSLVGNTEAF
TRBV6-1,ASSVEGPYSNQPQH
TRBV5-1,ASSLVPGEGYT
TRBV6-6,ASSPTGGMETQY
TRBV28,ASSKLAGGQYEQF
TRBV19,ASSIGGSPLH
TRBV19,ASNRGSYGYT
TRBV13,ASSFTGMGNEKLF
TRBV27,ASSLLLAD
TRBV6-5,ASSWGQGSYEQY
TRBV9,ASSVDLAAYEQY
TRBV5-1,ASSLDRIQKLF
TRBV9,ASSVAASGELF
TRBV27,ASAFSTVYNSPLH
TRBV5-1,ASSEDRGSNTEAF
TRBV6-5,ASEGGEADTQY
TRBV6-1,ASSPRAWFKNEQY
TRBV10-1,ASSPAPTGELF
TRBV6-6,ASSSRGENTEAF
TRBV7-2,ASSFPGLAVNEQF
TRBV28,ASTGGNIQY
TRBV7-3,ASSLTGALVDTQY
TRBV2,ASSEYLQGNQPQH